Below, 31 T cell receptor beta chains from the same sample are listed, as sequenced in a study of cytomegalovirus exposure and HLA in healthy donors. Use of 60 Vbeta and 13 Jbeta primers characterized the PCR. Clones were read by immunoSEQ multiplex PCR, and TCRdb kept only the in-frame ones, dropping some. This table holds about 170,000 clones, around 73% found once. What was sequenced was PBMCs. The receptors stem from a woman under 30 in good health and CMV-seropositive.

The V call is TRBV19, the J call TRBJ1-1, with D perhaps matching TRBD1 (6 bases). CDR1 is LNHDA, CDR2 SQIVND, per germline (reference sequence). The CDR3 contains 17 residues. V was shortened by 2 bases and J by 0 bases, with 16 bases between the two germline ends. The CDR3 nucleotides are TGTGCCAGTAGTATAATGGGACATTCAAGCATGAACACTGAAGCTTTCTTT. Translated: CASSIMGHSSMNTEAFF. Complete variable domain (other parts from reference TRBV19 and TRBJ1-1): DGGITQSPKYLFRKEGQNVTLSCEQNLNHDAMYWYRQDPGQGLRLIYYSQIVNDFQKGDIAEGYSVSREKKESFPLTVTSAQKNPTAFYLCASSIMGHSSMNTEAFFGQGTRLTVV.

The chain has TRBV30 and TRBJ2-3; D unresolved. Germline V gene data show CDR1 as GTSNPN and CDR2 as SVGIG (reference sequence). With 2 bases removed from V and 4 bases from J, the gap between germline ends came to 4 bases. This CDR3 contains 11 residues. The CDR3 DNA sequence: TGTGCCTGGAGTCTCCCAGATACGCAGTATTTT. This gives the protein CAWSLPDTQYF.

This rearrangement joins TRBV5-6 to TRBJ1-2; the D gene is possibly TRBD1 (5 bases). Per the germline V gene, CDR1 is SGHDT and CDR2 is YYEEEE. The V and J ends lost 0 bases and 4 bases respectively, with 10 bases between them. The CDR3 runs 14 residues. The CDR3 here is CASSLVGLPYGYTF. CDR3 nucleotide sequence: TGTGCCAGCAGCTTGGTGGGGCTACCCTATGGCTACACCTTC.

Notes on this clone: Distinct nucleotide sequences in the sample also encode this CDR3. The V gene is TRBV21-1, the J gene TRBJ1-6. TRBV21-1 is a pseudogene. This CDR3 has 14 amino acids. The CDR3 here is CASSKGGGNSPLHF. In nucleotides, the CDR3 is TGTGCCAGCAGCAAAGGGGGGGGGAATTCACCCCTCCACTTT.

The sample holds one count of this clone. The rearrangement uses TRBV19 and TRBJ2-5; 10 bases map to TRBD2. V shed 3 bases and J 1 base; nucleotides not matched to a gene: 5. This CDR3 region has 16 residues. Germline CDR1 LNHDA, CDR2 SQIVND (reference sequence). The DNA of the CDR3 is TGTGCCAGTAGTATGTTACTAGCGGGGAGCCAAGAGACCCAGTACTTC. As protein: CASSMLLAGSQETQYF. Based on the CDR3 plus reference TRBV19 and TRBJ2-5, the full variable domain is DGGITQSPKYLFRKEGQNVTLSCEQNLNHDAMYWYRQDPGQGLRLIYYSQIVNDFQKGDIAEGYSVSREKKESFPLTVTSAQKNPTAFYLCASSMLLAGSQETQYFGPGTRLLVL.

V usage is TRBV7-3 and J usage is TRBJ2-7; 8 bases map to TRBD1. V shed 5 bases and J 3 bases; nucleotides not matched to a gene: 6. The CDR3 loop spans 14 amino acids. Germline lookup yields CDR1 SGHTA and CDR2 FQGTGA. In DNA, the CDR3 is TGTGCCAGCAGCCCCGGGACAGGTCTCTACGAGCAGTACTTC. It codes for CASSPGTGLYEQYF.

This sequence joins TRBV7-8 and TRBJ1-1, with D possibly matching TRBD1 (6 bases). V was cut by 2 bases and J by 4 bases, with 14 bases left in between. The germline V gene has CDR1 SGHVS and CDR2 FQNEAQ. This CDR3 spans 15 amino acids. CDR3 in amino acids: CASSLSPGDRTEAFF. In DNA, the CDR3 is TGTGCCAGCAGCTTATCTCCAGGGGACCGCACTGAAGCTTTCTTT.

The CDR3 is CAARPGESSGNTIYF. Written as DNA, the CDR3 is TGTGCCGCACGGCCAGGGGAAAGCTCTGGAAACACCATATATTTT. V usage is TRBV10-3 and J usage is TRBJ1-3; possibly TRBD1 for D (6 bases). The CDR3 length is 15 residues. Between the trimmed V and J ends, which lost 11 bases and 0 bases, there was a span of 17 bases. Germline V gene sequence: CDR1 ENHRY, CDR2 SYGVKD.

The chain employs TRBV7-2 and TRBJ2-5; 14 nucleotides agree with TRBD2. Germline CDR1 reads SGHTA; CDR2 reads FQGNSA. The CDR3 contains 17 residues. V lost 3 bases, J lost 5 bases, and 8 bases stayed unmatched. CDR3 sequence: CASSLGLTSGGAETQYF. The CDR3 bases are TGTGCCAGCAGCTTGGGGCTGACTAGCGGGGGGGCCGAGACCCAGTACTTC.

The chain recombines TRBV5-1 with TRBJ1-4, with D maybe TRBD1 (5 bases). The V and J ends lost 4 bases and 6 bases respectively, with 13 bases between them. CDR1 and CDR2 from the germline V gene are SGHRS and YFSETQ. The CDR3 spans 14 residues. Written as DNA, the CDR3 is TGCGCCAGCAGCCCCGGACAAGGGGATGAAAAACTGTTTTTT. It yields the protein CASSPGQGDEKLFF.

The DNA of the CDR3 is TGTGCCAGCACCGGGTGGGACAGGGGAATTGGCTACACCTTC. Its translation is CASTGWDRGIGYTF. V and J are TRBV9 and TRBJ1-2, with 10 nucleotides matching TRBD1. After removal of 6 bases from V and 7 bases from J, the junction contained 9 bases not matched to a gene. Germline lookup yields CDR1 SGDLS and CDR2 YYNGEE. The CDR3 runs to 14 residues.

This rearrangement joins TRBV19 to TRBJ1-2, with D possibly TRBD1 on 6 matching bases. V was clipped by 7 bases and J by 3 bases, with 18 bases between them. CDR3 length: 15 residues. CDR1 is LNHDA, CDR2 SQIVND, per germline (reference sequence). This CDR3 is CASTPEDRSYYGYTF. CDR3 DNA sequence: TGTGCCAGTACCCCCGAAGACAGGAGTTACTATGGCTACACCTTC.

V usage is TRBV7-9 and J usage is TRBJ2-7; the D is unclear. CDR1 and CDR2 from the germline V gene are SEHNR and FQNEAQ (reference sequence). Trimming cost V 3 bases and J 2 bases, with 5 bases left between them. The CDR3 contains 12 residues. The CDR3, as DNA: TGTGCCAGCAGCTTCACGGCCTACGAGCAGTACTTC. Protein sequence: CASSFTAYEQYF.

V and J are TRBV5-1 and TRBJ1-1; 7 nucleotides match TRBD1. CDR3 length equals 13 residues. V shed 6 bases and J 1 base; nucleotides not matched to a gene: 3. In germline, CDR1 is SGHRS, CDR2 YFSETQ. In DNA form, the CDR3 reads TGCGCCAGCAAGGGACAGCCGAACACTGAAGCTTTCTTT. Translating gives CASKGQPNTEAFF.

This clone occurred a few times. The CDR3 sequence is CASSFSGTGASPLHF. The CDR3 DNA is TGCGCCAGCAGCTTTTCCGGGACAGGAGCTTCACCCCTCCACTTT. The V gene is TRBV5-1, the J gene TRBJ1-6; TRBD1 matches 8 bases. Trimming took 2 bases from V and 9 from J; bases not matched to a gene: 7. The germline V gene has CDR1 SGHRS and CDR2 YFSETQ. The length of the CDR3 is 15 residues. Full variable domain (missing parts from reference TRBV5-1 and TRBJ1-6): KAGVTQTPRYLIKTRGQQVTLSCSPISGHRSVSWYQQTPGQGLQFLFEYFSETQRNKGNFPGRFSGRQFSNSRSEMNVSTLELGDSALYLCASSFSGTGASPLHFGNGTRLTVT.

This sequence joins TRBV5-1 and TRBJ1-1, with TRBD1 matching over 9 bases. Germline V gives CDR1 SGHRS, CDR2 YFSETQ. This CDR3 has 14 amino acids. Trimming cost V 0 bases and J 9 bases; bases outside gene matches: 6. The CDR3 protein is CASSLARDRAQAFF. The DNA of the CDR3 is TGCGCCAGCAGCTTGGCCCGGGACAGGGCTCAAGCTTTCTTT.

This rearrangement joins TRBV10-3 to TRBJ2-1; unclear D gene. The CDR3 sequence is 13 residues long. The ends were cut back, 11 bases at V and 5 bases at J, with 16 bases in the middle. Germline CDR1 reads ENHRY; CDR2 reads SYGVKD. In DNA, the CDR3 is TGTGCCGTATCGCTGTTCGAGAACAATGAGCAGTTCTTC. Translated: CAVSLFENNEQFF.

This sequence joins TRBV5-6 and TRBJ1-2; TRBD1 matches at 9 bases. Germline V CDR1 and CDR2: SGHDT, YYEEEE. The trim removed 4 bases at V and 4 bases at J, leaving 5 bases unmatched. The CDR3 contains 14 residues. The CDR3 nucleotides are TGTGCCAGCAGCCCCGAGGACAGGGGCTATGGCTACACCTTC. Encoded protein: CASSPEDRGYGYTF.

The rearrangement links TRBV7-3 to TRBJ2-3; D perhaps matches TRBD1 (6 bases). Germline CDR1 and CDR2: SGHTA and FQGTGA. The CDR3 length is 14 residues. V lost 2 bases and J lost 6, with 12 bases in between. The CDR3 DNA sequence: TGTGCCAGCAGCTTAGGGGGCGCGGGCGATACGCAGTATTTT. It codes for CASSLGGAGDTQYF.

The chain couples TRBV7-2 to TRBJ1-1, with a possible D match to TRBD1 (5 bases). The V and J ends lost 4 bases and 3 bases respectively, with 12 bases between them. Germline lookup yields CDR1 SGHTA and CDR2 FQGNSA. The CDR3 is made up of 14 amino acids. The CDR3 coding sequence is TGTGCCAGCAGCTGGCAGGGCACGGACACTGAAGCTTTCTTT. This codes for CASSWQGTDTEAFF.

V is TRBV7-7 and J is TRBJ2-1; 8 bases line up with TRBD2. CDR1 is SSHAT, CDR2 FNYEAQ, per germline (reference sequence). The CDR3 totals 14 residues. The CDR3 reads CASGRSGVDNEQFF. CDR3 nucleotide sequence: TGTGCTAGCGGGCGTAGCGGGGTCGACAATGAGCAGTTCTTC.

About this clone: One junction end disagrees with the germline gene, perhaps due to a read error. The V call is TRBV7-7, the J call TRBJ2-1; 9 positions agree with TRBD1. The germline gives CDR1 SSHAT, CDR2 FNYEAQ (reference sequence). CDR3 length equals 13 residues. The CDR3: CASSLDRGYEQFF. The DNA for the CDR3 is TGTGCTAGCAGCTTGGACAGGGGATATGAGCAGTTCTTC. The whole variable domain, filled in from reference TRBV7-7 and TRBJ2-1, reads GAGVSQSPRYKVTKRGQDVTLRCDPISSHATLYWYQQALGQGPEFLTYFNYEAQPDKSGLPSDRFSAERPEGSISTLTIQRTEQRDSAMYRCASSLDRGYEQFFGPGTRLTVL.

The chain combines TRBV6-7 with TRBJ1-5; D is uncertain. TRBV6-7 belongs to the ORF category, with a function that is uncertain. The V end lost 1 base, the J end lost 6 bases, and 10 bases lay between the germline ends. The CDR3 totals 14 residues. In DNA form, the CDR3 reads TGTGCCAGCAGTTACTTGGACTCTCCTCAGCCCCAGCATTTT. Amino acid sequence: CASSYLDSPQPQHF.

This clone was seen more than once but under ten times. The rearrangement uses TRBV28 and TRBJ2-5; weak D call: TRBD1 (8 bases). The J call is doubtful: the DNA matches TRBJ2-7 better. CDR3 length: 15 residues. Germline V gene sequence: CDR1 MDHEN, CDR2 SYDVKM. For the CDR3, the DNA is TGTGCCAGCAGCCCGGGAGGACAGGGCCTCTACGAGCAGTACTTC. Its protein product is CASSPGGQGLYEQYF.

This chain links TRBV5-4 with TRBJ1-4; TRBD1 is a possible D gene (6 bases). The germline V gene has CDR1 SGHNT and CDR2 YYREEE (reference sequence). Trimming shortened V by 4 bases and J by 8 bases, and 18 bases separated the two germline ends. The CDR3 totals 15 residues. CDR3 coding DNA: TGTGCCAGCAGCCTTTCGACAGGCAGGCGAGAAAAACTGTTTTTT. It encodes CASSLSTGRREKLFF.

V gene TRBV28 combines with J gene TRBJ1-2; weak D call: TRBD1 (5 bases). The CDR3 extends over 14 amino acids. Germline CDR1 and CDR2: MDHEN and SYDVKM. Trimming removed 3 bases from V and 0 bases from J, with 8 bases in between. CDR3 bases: TGTGCCAGCAGTTTTGGGGCAGCTAACTATGGCTACACCTTC. The encoded protein is CASSFGAANYGYTF.

V usage is TRBV27 and J usage is TRBJ2-7; TRBD2 might be the D (6 bases). Deletions cut 4 bases from V and 6 bases from J, with 16 bases between. Germline CDR1 reads MNHEY; CDR2 reads SMNVEV (reference sequence). The CDR3 length is 14 residues. The CDR3 spells CASSWPGMGGEQYF. CDR3 nucleotides: TGTGCCAGCAGTTGGCCAGGGATGGGAGGCGAGCAGTACTTC.

The CDR3 nucleotides are TGTGCCAGCAGAGGCCGGACAGGGGGCTCCTACGAGCAGTACTTC. Encoded protein: CASRGRTGGSYEQYF. The rearrangement links TRBV6-6 to TRBJ2-7, with 10 nucleotides matching TRBD1. The V segment lost 6 bases and the J segment 0 bases; nucleotides outside the gene matches: 5. Germline CDR1 is MNHNY and CDR2 is SVGAGI (reference sequence). The CDR3 has 15 residues.

The chain carries TRBV5-4 and TRBJ1-1; D ambiguous. The CDR3 is 13 amino acids. Germline V gene data show CDR1 as SGHNT and CDR2 as YYREEE (reference sequence). The germline V and J ends were trimmed by 0 bases and 3 bases, with 6 bases remaining between them. CDR3 DNA sequence: TGTGCCAGCAGCTTGGGGCGGTACACTGAAGCTTTCTTT. The encoded protein is CASSLGRYTEAFF.

The V gene is TRBV6-5, the J gene TRBJ1-5; D gene ambiguous. The V gene lost 2 bases and the J gene lost 0 bases, with 8 bases spanning the gap. The CDR3 is made up of 15 amino acids. The germline V gene encodes CDR1 MNHEY and CDR2 SVGAGI. CDR3 residues: CASSYAYSSNQPQHF. The CDR3 DNA is TGTGCCAGCAGTTACGCCTACAGTAGCAATCAGCCCCAGCATTTT.

This chain connects TRBV2 to TRBJ2-1, with D possibly TRBD2 on 5 matching bases. The CDR3 runs 13 residues. Trimming left V 10 bases short and J 9 bases short, with 19 bases between. Germline CDR1 is SNHLY and CDR2 is FYNNEI. The CDR3 loop reads CATGVSEAGEQFF. For the CDR3, the DNA is TGTGCCACCGGGGTGAGTGAGGCCGGTGAGCAGTTCTTC.